These 18 T cell receptor beta chains were sequenced from one sample in a study of CD8+CD57+ T cells in acquired aplastic anemia. Profiling that covered TCR beta VDJ and CDR3 relied on genomic DNA as its template. One entry per CDR3 protein results from TCRdb running MiXCR on the reads. The top ten hold roughly 0.89% of the sample, which has just over 450,000 distinct CDR3 sequences, over 25% seen once. Sequencing involved patients with CD8+CD57+ cell expansion previously shown by flow cytometry. Sequenced: sorted CD4+, CD8+, or CD8+CD57+ T cells (not recorded which) from PBMCs. Source of these receptors: a human donor with aplastic anemia.

This chain connects TRBV28 to TRBJ1-1; tentative D call: TRBD1 (6 bases). The germline V gene has CDR1 MDHEN and CDR2 SYDVKM. This CDR3 is built from 13 residues. V lost 7 bases, J lost 5 bases, and 14 bases lay in between. The CDR3 region has the DNA TGTGCCAGCATCCAACAGGGCCGGACTGAAGCTTTCTTT. Translation gives CASIQQGRTEAFF.

This CDR3 reads CAWNDLSYGYTF. The CDR3 DNA reads TGTGCCTGGAACGACCTCTCCTATGGCTACACCTTC. The V call is TRBV30, the J call TRBJ1-2, with D hard to call. The V end lost 4 bases, the J end lost 4 bases, and 10 bases lay between the germline ends. Germline V lookup: CDR1 GTSNPN, CDR2 SVGIG (reference sequence). This CDR3 is built from 12 residues.

This clonotype was detected only a few times. CDR3 coding DNA: TGTGCCAGCAGTTTCGGGGGCCAATCCTACGAGCAGTACTTC. It yields the protein CASSFGGQSYEQYF. The V gene is TRBV28, the J gene TRBJ2-7, with D perhaps given as TRBD1 or TRBD2 (6 bases each). Trimming pared 3 bases from V and 1 base from J, leaving 10 bases between. The CDR3 covers 14 residues. Germline loops: CDR1 MDHEN, CDR2 SYDVKM.

The chain joins TRBV5-1 to TRBJ2-6; no clear D. The CDR3 extends over 17 amino acids. Looked up from germline, CDR1 is SGHRS and CDR2 is YFSETQ. The V and J ends lost 0 bases and 0 bases respectively, with 10 bases between them. Written as DNA, the CDR3 is TGCGCCAGCAGCTTGGCAACGCCTGCCTCTGGGGCCAACGTCCTGACTTTC. Protein sequence: CASSLATPASGANVLTF.

A note on this clonotype: Since a much larger clone is just one base distant, this may be a read error. The CDR3 reads CASSSTENQPRHF. The CDR3 DNA reads as TGTGCCAGCAGCTCGACAGAGAATCAGCCCCGGCATTTT. The V gene is TRBV25-1, the J gene TRBJ1-5, with a tentative D call TRBD1 (5 bases). Germline V gene lookup returns CDR1 MGHDK and CDR2 SYGVNS. This CDR3 is built from 13 residues.

Points on this clonotype: A much larger clone lies one base from this, so it may be a read error. The V and J genes are TRBV2 and TRBJ1-5; D remains unclear. CDR1 and CDR2 from the germline V gene are SNHLY and FYNNEI. CDR3 length: 14 amino acids. Trimming pared 4 bases from V and 6 bases from J, leaving 13 bases between. The CDR3 DNA is TGTGCCAGCAGTGTCGGGCCAGAGAGTCAGCCCCAGCATTTT. Its protein product is CASSVGPESQPQHF.

This clonotype has ten or more counts. The chain couples TRBV20-1 to TRBJ2-7; 7 bases align to TRBD1. The J segment lost 2 bases and the V segment lost 6 bases, leaving 4 bases of the junction unmatched. From germline, CDR1 is DFQATT and CDR2 SNEGSKA (reference sequence). This CDR3 has 12 residues. In DNA form, the CDR3 reads TGCAGTGCAACGGGACAGACCTACGAGCAGTACTTC. It is translated as CSATGQTYEQYF.

In this sample, this clonotype turned up a few times. An end of the junction does not agree with germline; a read error may underlie this. The CDR3 coding sequence is TGCGCCAGCAGTGAGGTGCTCCCGGGTACGCAGTGTTTT. Its protein is CASSEVLPGTQCF. The chain recombines TRBV10-1 with TRBJ2-3; D call uncertain. Germline CDR1 WNHNN, CDR2 SYGVQD (reference sequence). The length of the CDR3 is 13 residues.

This clonotype appeared many times. The chain recombines TRBV9 with TRBJ2-1; D unresolved. The CDR3 is 8 amino acids. Germline loops: CDR1 SGDLS, CDR2 YYNGEE. Trimming left V 10 bases short and J 6 bases short, with 2 bases between. The CDR3 sequence is CACNEQFF. As DNA, the CDR3 is TGTGCCTGCAATGAGCAGTTCTTC.

There are a few counts of this clonotype. This sequence joins TRBV30 and TRBJ2-7; D is perhaps TRBD1 (6 bases). This CDR3 comprises 14 residues. The V gene's germline CDR1 is GTSNPN and CDR2 SVGIG (reference sequence). Trimming took off 5 bases at V and 3 bases at J, with 17 bases between the two ends. CDR3 sequence: CAWGPPGQRYEQYF. In DNA form, the CDR3 reads TGTGCCTGGGGACCTCCCGGACAGCGCTACGAGCAGTACTTC. The full variable domain, its missing parts supplied by reference TRBV30 and TRBJ2-7, is SQTIHQWPATLVQPVGSPLSLECTVEGTSNPNLYWYRQAAGRGLQLLFYSVGIGQISSEVPQNLSASRPQDRQFILSSKKLLLSDSGFYLCAWGPPGQRYEQYFGPGTRLTVT.

Details on this clonotype: A much more abundant neighbour one base away suggests this may be a read error. The V call is TRBV9, the J call TRBJ2-7, with D maybe TRBD2 (6 bases). The V end was cut by 4 bases, the J end by 4 bases, with 15 bases between. The CDR3 contains 14 residues. CDR1 is SGDLS and CDR2 is YYNGEE in the germline V gene. The DNA for the CDR3 is TGTGCCAGCAGCATAGATGGGGGGAAATACGAGCAGTACTTC. Amino acids: CASSIDGGKYEQYF.

As regards this clonotype: Because it lacks the conserved phenylalanine or tryptophan at the end, this CDR3 is likely a read error. V is TRBV20-1 and J is TRBJ1-5; no clear D gene. The CDR3 is 14 residues long. Germline assignment: CDR1 DFQATT and CDR2 SNEGSKA (reference sequence). Trimming stripped 1 base from V and 3 bases from J, with 10 bases between. CDR3 sequence: CSARVGGPNQPQHL. The CDR3 DNA follows: TGCAGTGCTAGAGTCGGAGGGCCCAATCAGCCCCAGCATCTT.

In this sample, this clonotype turned up a few times. The chain has TRBV2 and TRBJ2-7; TRBD1 agrees at 7 bases. J gave up 9 bases and V 6 bases, and 5 bases lay outside the gene matches. Germline CDR1 reads SNHLY; CDR2 reads FYNNEI. This CDR3 spans 11 amino acids. Written as DNA, the CDR3 is TGTGCCAGCAGCCGACAGGGACGGCAGTACTTC. Its translation is CASSRQGRQYF. The whole variable domain, remainder taken from reference TRBV2 and TRBJ2-7, is EPEVTQTPSHQVTQMGQEVILRCVPISNHLYFYWYRQILGQKVEFLVSFYNNEISEKSEIFDDQFSVERPDGSNFTLKIRSTKLEDSAMYFCASSRQGRQYFGPGTRLTVT.

A note on this clonotype: It may be a read error: a sequence one base away is much more abundant. The chain combines TRBV15 with TRBJ1-2; TRBD1 matches 8 bases. From germline, CDR1 is LNHNV and CDR2 YYDKDF (reference sequence). The CDR3 is 14 residues long. The CDR3: CAGRTGQGDYGYTF. The CDR3 coding sequence is TGCGCCGGCAGAACAGGACAGGGAGACTATGGCTACACCTTC. Drawing the rest from reference TRBV15 and TRBJ1-2, the complete variable domain is DAMVIQNPRYQVTQFGKPVTLSCSQTLNHNVMYWYQQKSSQAPKLLFHYYDKDFNNEADTPDNFQSRRPNTSFCFLDIRSPGLGDTAMYLCAGRTGQGDYGYTFGSGTRLTVV.

Ten or more counts support this clonotype. The chain uses TRBV9 and TRBJ1-1, with D unresolved. The CDR3 consists of 14 residues. CDR1 SGDLS and CDR2 YYNGEE come from the germline V gene. V was cut by 0 bases and J by 4 bases, with 10 bases left in between. CDR3 DNA sequence: TGTGCCAGCAGCGTAGACGGGTCCAGCACTGAAGCTTTCTTT. The encoded protein is CASSVDGSSTEAFF.

The rearrangement joins TRBV5-4 to TRBJ1-1; 8 nucleotides match TRBD1. This CDR3 spans 16 amino acids. V lost 1 base to trimming and J lost 1 base; unmatched junction nucleotides: 6. CDR1 is SGHNT, CDR2 YYREEE, per germline (reference sequence). This chain's CDR3 is CASSLPRTGKNTEAFF. CDR3 in DNA: TGTGCCAGCAGCTTGCCACGGACAGGGAAGAACACTGAAGCTTTCTTT.

This clonotype was counted a few times. The V gene is TRBV19, the J gene TRBJ2-3; 10 nucleotides match TRBD2. The CDR3 has 16 amino acids. CDR1 and CDR2 from the germline V gene are LNHDA and SQIVND (reference sequence). V was pared by 1 base and J by 6 bases, with 7 bases of the junction left unmatched. In nucleotides, the CDR3 is TGTGCCAGTAGTATAGGGGGGCTAGCGGGAGTGGATACGCAGTATTTT. Translation: CASSIGGLAGVDTQYF.

There are many counts of this clonotype. This chain connects TRBV20-1 to TRBJ1-2; maybe TRBD1 (5 bases). CDR1 and CDR2 from the germline V gene are DFQATT and SNEGSKA (reference sequence). The CDR3 covers 12 residues. V lost 6 bases to trimming and J lost 3 bases, with 11 bases between them. The CDR3 bases are TGCAGTGCCAACCCGACAGACTATGGCTACACCTTC. Its protein is CSANPTDYGYTF.